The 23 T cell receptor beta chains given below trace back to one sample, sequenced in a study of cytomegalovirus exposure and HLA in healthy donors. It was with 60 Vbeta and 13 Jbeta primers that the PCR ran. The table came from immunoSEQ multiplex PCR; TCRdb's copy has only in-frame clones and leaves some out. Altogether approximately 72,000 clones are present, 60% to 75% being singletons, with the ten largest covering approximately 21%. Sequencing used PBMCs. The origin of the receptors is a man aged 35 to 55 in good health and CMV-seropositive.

As DNA, the CDR3 is TGTGCCAGCAGTCTGACTAGCCCGACCGCAGATACGCAGTATTTT. Residues: CASSLTSPTADTQYF. V and J are TRBV2 and TRBJ2-3; 7 bases are shared with TRBD2. Germline trimming cut 5 bases from V and 4 bases from J; bases unmatched to any gene: 9. The CDR3 consists of 15 residues. The germline CDR1 and CDR2 sequences are SNHLY and FYNNEI.

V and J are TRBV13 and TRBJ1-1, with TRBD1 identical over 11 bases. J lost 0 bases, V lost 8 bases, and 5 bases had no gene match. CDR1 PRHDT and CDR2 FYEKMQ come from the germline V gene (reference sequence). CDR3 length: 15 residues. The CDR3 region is CASRDRGSMNTEAFF. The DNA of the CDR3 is TGTGCCAGCCGGGACAGGGGGTCTATGAACACTGAAGCTTTCTTT.

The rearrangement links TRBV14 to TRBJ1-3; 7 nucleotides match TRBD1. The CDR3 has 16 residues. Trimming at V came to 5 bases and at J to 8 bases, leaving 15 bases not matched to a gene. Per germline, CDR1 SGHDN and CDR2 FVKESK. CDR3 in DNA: TGTGCCAGCAGCTCACCGGGGGACAGTGCAGGGCACACCATATATTTT. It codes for CASSSPGDSAGHTIYF.

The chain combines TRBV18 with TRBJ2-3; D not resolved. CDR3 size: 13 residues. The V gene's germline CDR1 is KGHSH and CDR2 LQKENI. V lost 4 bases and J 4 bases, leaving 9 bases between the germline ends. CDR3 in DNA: TGTGCCAGCTCACAAAAATTATCAGATACGCAGTATTTT. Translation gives CASSQKLSDTQYF.

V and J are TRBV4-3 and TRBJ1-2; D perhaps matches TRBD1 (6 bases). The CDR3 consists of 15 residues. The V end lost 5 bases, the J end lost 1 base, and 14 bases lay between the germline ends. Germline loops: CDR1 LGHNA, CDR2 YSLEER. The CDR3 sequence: CASSGGQGSNYGYTF. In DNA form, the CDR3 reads TGCGCCAGCAGCGGCGGGCAGGGGAGTAACTATGGCTACACCTTC.

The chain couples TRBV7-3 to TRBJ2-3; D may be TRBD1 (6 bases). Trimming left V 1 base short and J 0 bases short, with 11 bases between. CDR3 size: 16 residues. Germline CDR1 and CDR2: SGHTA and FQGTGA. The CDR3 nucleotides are TGTGCCAGCAGCTTAATGCCAGGGGCTAGCACAGATACGCAGTATTTT. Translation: CASSLMPGASTDTQYF.

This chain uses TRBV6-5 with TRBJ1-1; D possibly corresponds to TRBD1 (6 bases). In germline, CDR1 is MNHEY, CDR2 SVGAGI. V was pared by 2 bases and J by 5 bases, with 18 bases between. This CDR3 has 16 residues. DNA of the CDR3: TGTGCCAGCAGTTACATTCCGGGGGGCCGAGGAACTGAAGCTTTCTTT. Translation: CASSYIPGGRGTEAFF.

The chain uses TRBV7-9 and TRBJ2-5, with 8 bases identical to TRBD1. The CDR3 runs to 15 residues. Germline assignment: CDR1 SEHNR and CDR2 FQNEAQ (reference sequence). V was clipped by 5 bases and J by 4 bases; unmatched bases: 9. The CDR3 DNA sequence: TGTGCCAGCAGCCCCGCACAGGGGGGAGGAGAGACCCAGTACTTC. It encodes CASSPAQGGGETQYF.

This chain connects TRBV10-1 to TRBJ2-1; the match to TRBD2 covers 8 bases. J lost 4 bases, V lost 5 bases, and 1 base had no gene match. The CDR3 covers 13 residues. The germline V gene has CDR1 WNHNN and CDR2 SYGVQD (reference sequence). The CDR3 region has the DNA TGCGCCAGCAGTCGGGGGGGTTACAATGAGCAGTTCTTC. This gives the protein CASSRGGYNEQFF.

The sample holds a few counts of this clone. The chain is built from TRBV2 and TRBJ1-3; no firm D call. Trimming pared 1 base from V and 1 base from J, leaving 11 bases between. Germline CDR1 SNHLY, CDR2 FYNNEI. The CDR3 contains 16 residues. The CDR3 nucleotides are TGTGCCAGCAGTGAAGAGGGAGAGGTGTCTGGAAACACCATATATTTT. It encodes CASSEEGEVSGNTIYF. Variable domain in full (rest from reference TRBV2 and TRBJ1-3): EPEVTQTPSHQVTQMGQEVILRCVPISNHLYFYWYRQILGQKVEFLVSFYNNEISEKSEIFDDQFSVERPDGSNFTLKIRSTKLEDSAMYFCASSEEGEVSGNTIYFGEGSWLTVV.

CDR3 DNA: TGCGCCAGCAGCCAAGAGTCTCCCCCCGGGGTGGACCCCGGGGAGCTGTTTTTT. Translation: CASSQESPPGVDPGELFF. The chain recombines TRBV4-3 with TRBJ2-2, with D perhaps matching TRBD2 (5 bases). This CDR3 is 18 amino acids long. Looked up from germline, CDR1 is LGHNA and CDR2 is YSLEER. The V and J ends lost 0 bases and 6 bases respectively, with 20 bases between them.

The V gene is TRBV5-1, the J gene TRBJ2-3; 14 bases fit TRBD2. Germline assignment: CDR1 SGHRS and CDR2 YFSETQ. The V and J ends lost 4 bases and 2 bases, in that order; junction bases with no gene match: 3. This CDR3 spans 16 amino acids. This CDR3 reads CASSGGLAGVTDTQYF. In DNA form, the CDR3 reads TGCGCCAGCAGCGGGGGACTAGCGGGGGTCACAGATACGCAGTATTTT.

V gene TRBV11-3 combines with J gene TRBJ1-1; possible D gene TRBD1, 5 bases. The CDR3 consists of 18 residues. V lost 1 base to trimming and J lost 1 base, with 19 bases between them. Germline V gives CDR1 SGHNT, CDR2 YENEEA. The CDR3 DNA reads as TGTGCCAGCAGCTTAGCTGGCAGTTGGGGCAGGACGAACACTGAAGCTTTCTTT. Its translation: CASSLAGSWGRTNTEAFF.

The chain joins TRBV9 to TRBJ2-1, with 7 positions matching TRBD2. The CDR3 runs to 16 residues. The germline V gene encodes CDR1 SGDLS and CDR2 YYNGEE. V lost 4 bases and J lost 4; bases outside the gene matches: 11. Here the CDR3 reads CASSLGGSGVYNEQFF. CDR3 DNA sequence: TGTGCCAGCAGCCTCGGGGGAAGCGGGGTATACAATGAGCAGTTCTTC. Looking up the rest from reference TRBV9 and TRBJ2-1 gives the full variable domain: DSGVTQTPKHLITATGQRVTLRCSPRSGDLSVYWYQQSLDQGLQFLIQYYNGEERAKGNILERFSAQQFPDLHSELNLSSLELGDSALYFCASSLGGSGVYNEQFFGPGTRLTVL.

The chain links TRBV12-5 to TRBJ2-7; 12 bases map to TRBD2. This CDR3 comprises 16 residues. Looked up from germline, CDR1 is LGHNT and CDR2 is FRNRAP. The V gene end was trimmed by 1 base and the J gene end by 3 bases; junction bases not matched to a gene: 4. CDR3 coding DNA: TGTGCTAGTGGTTTGGGGACTAGCGGGGTGATCTACGAGCAGTACTTC. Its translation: CASGLGTSGVIYEQYF.

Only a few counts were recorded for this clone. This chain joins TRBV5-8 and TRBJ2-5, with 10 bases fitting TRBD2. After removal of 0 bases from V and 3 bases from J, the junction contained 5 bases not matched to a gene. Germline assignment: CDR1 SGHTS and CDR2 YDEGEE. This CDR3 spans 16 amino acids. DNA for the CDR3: TGTGCCAGCAGCTTGGGAGCGGGGGGGCATAAAGAGACCCAGTACTTC. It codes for CASSLGAGGHKETQYF.

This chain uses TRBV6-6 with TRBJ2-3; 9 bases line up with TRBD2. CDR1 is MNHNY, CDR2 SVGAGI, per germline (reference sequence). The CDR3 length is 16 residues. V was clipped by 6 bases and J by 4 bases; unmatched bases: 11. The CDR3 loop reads CASSSLGGGESDTQYF. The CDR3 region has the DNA TGTGCCAGCAGCAGCCTGGGCGGGGGGGAGTCAGATACGCAGTATTTT.

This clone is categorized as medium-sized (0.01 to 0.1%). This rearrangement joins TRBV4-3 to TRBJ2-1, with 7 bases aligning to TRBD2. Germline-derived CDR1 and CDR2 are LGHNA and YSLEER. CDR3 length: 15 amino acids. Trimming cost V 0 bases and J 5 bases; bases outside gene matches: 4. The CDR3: CASSQDSAGDNEQFF. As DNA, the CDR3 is TGCGCCAGCAGCCAAGATTCGGCGGGGGACAATGAGCAGTTCTTC.

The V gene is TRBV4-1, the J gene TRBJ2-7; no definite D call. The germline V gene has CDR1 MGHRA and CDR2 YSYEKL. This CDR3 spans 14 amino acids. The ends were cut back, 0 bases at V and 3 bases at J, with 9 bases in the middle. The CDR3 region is CASSQEHVYYEQYF. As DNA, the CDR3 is TGCGCCAGCAGCCAAGAACATGTATACTACGAGCAGTACTTC.

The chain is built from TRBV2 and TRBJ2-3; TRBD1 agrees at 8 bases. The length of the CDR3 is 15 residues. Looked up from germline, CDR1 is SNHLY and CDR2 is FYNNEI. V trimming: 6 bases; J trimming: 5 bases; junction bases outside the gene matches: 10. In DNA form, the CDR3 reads TGTGCCAGCAGGATATCCGGGACAGGTCAAGATACGCAGTATTTT. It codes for CASRISGTGQDTQYF.

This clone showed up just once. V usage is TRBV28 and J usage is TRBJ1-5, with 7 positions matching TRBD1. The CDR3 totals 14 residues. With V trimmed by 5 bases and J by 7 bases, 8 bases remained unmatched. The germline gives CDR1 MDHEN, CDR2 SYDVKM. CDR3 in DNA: TGTGCCAGCAGTCAAACAGGGGAATTGCAGCCCCAGCATTTT. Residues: CASSQTGELQPQHF.

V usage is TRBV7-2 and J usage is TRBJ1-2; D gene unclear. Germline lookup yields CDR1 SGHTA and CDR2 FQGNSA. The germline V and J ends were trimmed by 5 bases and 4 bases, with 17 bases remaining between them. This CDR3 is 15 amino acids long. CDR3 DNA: TGTGCCAGCAGCCCGAAAGCGGGCCATAGCTATGGCTACACCTTC. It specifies CASSPKAGHSYGYTF.

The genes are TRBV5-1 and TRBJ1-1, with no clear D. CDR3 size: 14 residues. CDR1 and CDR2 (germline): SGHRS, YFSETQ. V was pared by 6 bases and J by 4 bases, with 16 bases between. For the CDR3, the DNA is TGCGCCAGCACCGTGGCCCTAGGGAGCACTGAAGCTTTCTTT. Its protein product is CASTVALGSTEAFF.